This T cell receptor beta chain was observed in a study of OX40 agonist ivuxolimab in advanced cancers. Sequenced by immunoSEQ multiplex PCR; TCRdb stores in-frame clones only, minus some. The sample includes 20,000 to 25,000 clones, 75% to 80% of them seen just once. The TCR sequence derives from an adult with an advanced solid tumor such as melanoma, head and neck, liver or kidney cancer. The starting material was CD4+ or CD8+ T cells sorted from blood, obtained in a trial of the OX40 agonist ivuxolimab.

In DNA form, the CDR3 reads TGTGCCAGCAGCTCACCTGCAGGGCCCCCCTACGAGCAGTACTTC. Its protein is CASSSPAGPPYEQYF. The chain couples TRBV7-3 to TRBJ2-7; D might be TRBD1 (5 bases). CDR1 is SGHTA and CDR2 is FQGTGA in the germline V gene. V shed 4 bases and J shed 2 bases, with 15 bases lying between them. This CDR3 has 15 residues.